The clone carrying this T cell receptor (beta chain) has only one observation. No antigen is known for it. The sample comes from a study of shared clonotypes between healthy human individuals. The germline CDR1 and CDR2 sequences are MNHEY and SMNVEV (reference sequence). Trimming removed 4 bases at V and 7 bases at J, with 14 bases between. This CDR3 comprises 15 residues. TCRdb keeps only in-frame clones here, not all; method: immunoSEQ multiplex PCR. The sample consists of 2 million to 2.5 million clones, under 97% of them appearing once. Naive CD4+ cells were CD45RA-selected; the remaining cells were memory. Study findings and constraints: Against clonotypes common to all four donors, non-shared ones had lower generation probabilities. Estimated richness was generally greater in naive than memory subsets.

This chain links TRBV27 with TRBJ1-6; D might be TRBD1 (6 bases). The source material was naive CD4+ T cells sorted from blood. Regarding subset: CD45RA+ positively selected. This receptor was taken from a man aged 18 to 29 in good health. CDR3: CASSSQGLGNSPLHF. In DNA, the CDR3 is TGTGCCAGCAGTTCACAGGGACTGGGGAATTCACCCCTCCACTTT.